These 18 T cell receptor beta chains share one sample of origin, sequenced in a study of blood T cell repertoires in COVID-19. Assay used: immunoSEQ multiplex PCR; TCRdb lists only in-frame clones, some missing. The repertoire holds over 110,000 clones, with around 82% as singletons. Sample: PBMCs or T cells enriched from blood (not recorded which). The receptor source for this set is a man over 45 in a cohort exposed to, infected with or recovered from COVID-19 (not recorded which).

V gene TRBV2 combines with J gene TRBJ2-5; 10 bases agree with TRBD2. Unmatched junction bases numbered 3, after V lost 1 base and J lost 4 bases. CDR3 length: 15 amino acids. CDR1 is SNHLY, CDR2 FYNNEI, per germline. CDR3 DNA: TGTGCCAGCAGTGAAGTGGCTAGCGGGGGAGAGACCCAGTACTTC. Protein: CASSEVASGGETQYF.

V usage is TRBV28 and J usage is TRBJ1-6, with TRBD1 identical over 7 bases. From germline, CDR1 is MDHEN and CDR2 SYDVKM. This CDR3 is built from 14 residues. V was pared by 5 bases and J by 10 bases, with 8 bases of the junction left unmatched. CDR3 protein: CASSNRGPVSPLHF. Written as DNA, the CDR3 is TGTGCCAGCAGTAACAGGGGTCCTGTCTCACCCCTCCACTTT. Drawing the rest from reference TRBV28 and TRBJ1-6, the complete variable domain is DVKVTQSSRYLVKRTGEKVFLECVQDMDHENMFWYRQDPGLGLRLIYFSYDVKMKEKGDIPEGYSVSREKKERFSLILESASTNQTSMYLCASSNRGPVSPLHFGNGTRLTVT.

The rearrangement joins TRBV24-1 to TRBJ1-1, with D possibly matching TRBD1 (6 bases). The ends were cut back, 9 bases at V and 5 bases at J, with 12 bases in the middle. This CDR3 is built from 12 residues. From germline, CDR1 is KGHDR and CDR2 SFDVKD. As DNA, the CDR3 is TGTGCCACCCAGGGGTCGGGGACTGAAGCTTTCTTT. This translates into CATQGSGTEAFF.

The chain recombines TRBV7-3 with TRBJ1-5; weak D call: TRBD1 (6 bases). V dropped 5 bases and J dropped 6 bases, with 17 bases sitting between them. CDR1 SGHTA and CDR2 FQGTGA come from the germline V gene. This CDR3 comprises 15 residues. CDR3 loop: CASSRNTGYSQPQHF. In nucleotides, the CDR3 is TGTGCCAGCAGCCGTAATACAGGGTATAGTCAGCCCCAGCATTTT.

The chain couples TRBV6-5 to TRBJ2-2, with a tentative D call TRBD2 (5 bases). CDR1 and CDR2 from the germline V gene are MNHEY and SVGAGI. V lost 0 bases to trimming and J lost 8 bases, with 13 bases between them. The CDR3 consists of 15 residues. This chain's CDR3 is CASSYSRGGPGELFF. Written as DNA, the CDR3 is TGTGCCAGCAGTTACTCGAGAGGCGGGCCAGGGGAGCTGTTTTTT.

This clone was counted between two and nine times. This chain's CDR3 is CASSFSGSNTGELFF. DNA for the CDR3: TGTGCCAGCAGCTTCAGCGGGTCGAACACCGGGGAGCTGTTTTTT. V is TRBV3-1 (or the pseudogene TRBV3-2) and J is TRBJ2-2; D is perhaps TRBD2 (6 bases). Germline V lookup: CDR1 LGHDT, CDR2 YNNKEL (reference sequence). Trimming left V 5 bases short and J 0 bases short, with 10 bases between. The CDR3 spans 15 residues.

The chain recombines TRBV25-1 with TRBJ2-5, with a weak D call TRBD2 (5 bases). The germline V gene encodes CDR1 MGHDK and CDR2 SYGVNS. V was cut by 6 bases and J by 4 bases, with 15 bases left in between. The CDR3 is 14 amino acids. CDR3 sequence (DNA): TGTGCCAGCAGCCGGCTTGGGAGCGGAGAGACCCAGTACTTC. This gives the protein CASSRLGSGETQYF.

The rearrangement joins TRBV6-5 to TRBJ2-4; 7 bases map to TRBD1. There are 13 residues in the CDR3. CDR1 is MNHEY and CDR2 is SVGAGI in the germline V gene. Trimming at V came to 6 bases and at J to 15 bases, leaving 14 bases not matched to a gene. CDR3 nucleotides: TGTGCCAGCAGAACTTTGGACAGGCCCTGGGGGTACTTC. This codes for CASRTLDRPWGYF.

The chain has TRBV5-4 and TRBJ2-1, with 11 bases that match TRBD2. The germline V gene encodes CDR1 SGHNT and CDR2 YYREEE (reference sequence). The V gene end was trimmed by 4 bases and the J gene end by 1 base; junction bases not matched to a gene: 4. CDR3 length: 16 amino acids. This CDR3 reads CASSLSGGASYNEQFF. The CDR3 coding sequence is TGTGCCAGCAGCCTTAGCGGGGGGGCTTCCTACAATGAGCAGTTCTTC.

The chain employs TRBV28 and TRBJ2-3; TRBD2 agrees at 11 bases. The CDR3 sequence is 14 residues long. Germline CDR1 is MDHEN and CDR2 is SYDVKM. V shed 7 bases and J 3 bases; nucleotides not matched to a gene: 3. CDR3 coding DNA: TGTGCCAGCACCCTAGCGGGAGGAACAGATACGCAGTATTTT. It specifies CASTLAGGTDTQYF.

The rearrangement joins TRBV4-3 to TRBJ1-2; D is ambiguous. V lost 0 bases, J lost 0 bases, and 11 bases lay in between. Germline CDR1 reads LGHNA; CDR2 reads YSLEER. The CDR3 length is 16 residues. The CDR3 reads CASSQDPTVANYGYTF. CDR3 DNA sequence: TGCGCCAGCAGCCAAGATCCCACGGTAGCTAACTATGGCTACACCTTC.

The rearrangement links TRBV5-6 to TRBJ1-1; D gene uncertain. The CDR3 has 14 residues. V was clipped by 3 bases and J by 4 bases, with 13 bases between them. Germline V lookup: CDR1 SGHDT, CDR2 YYEEEE. The CDR3 DNA reads TGTGCCAGCAGCTCAGACAAACTTCTCACTGAAGCTTTCTTT. Translating gives CASSSDKLLTEAFF.

The rearrangement joins TRBV11-2 to TRBJ1-2; a weak D match, TRBD1 (6 bases). V was pared by 5 bases and J by 6 bases, with 16 bases between. CDR1 SGHAT and CDR2 FQNNGV come from the germline V gene. This CDR3 region has 14 residues. CDR3 bases: TGTGCCAGCAGCCAAGACAGGACTCTAAATGGCTACACCTTC. Encoded protein: CASSQDRTLNGYTF.

The V call is TRBV7-2, the J call TRBJ2-4; 8 nucleotides match TRBD1. In germline, CDR1 is SGHTA, CDR2 FQGNSA. This CDR3 comprises 16 residues. The trim removed 2 bases at V and 1 base at J, leaving 4 bases unmatched. The CDR3 DNA is TGTGCCAGCAGCTTACAGGGGGCAGGCGCCAAAAACATTCAGTACTTC. Its protein is CASSLQGAGAKNIQYF.

The chain joins TRBV6-1 to TRBJ1-5; 7 positions agree with TRBD1. This CDR3 spans 15 amino acids. Germline V CDR1 and CDR2: MNHNS, SASEGT. V lost 7 bases to trimming and J lost 9 bases; unmatched junction nucleotides: 15. Written as DNA, the CDR3 is TGTGCCAGCAAAGGGGGCGGGGCTGTACCGGGGCCCCAGCATTTT. Translated, it gives CASKGGGAVPGPQHF.

This clone has at least ten counts. J is TRBJ1-5 and V is TRBV6-2 or TRBV6-3; TRBD1 might be the D (6 bases). CDR3 size: 19 residues. V dropped 4 bases and J dropped 0 bases, with 22 bases sitting between them. Germline V gene sequence: CDR1 MNHEY, CDR2 SVGEGT. DNA of the CDR3: TGTGCCAGCAGTTCCTATGACAGGTATCTGGGGCATAGCAATCAGCCCCAGCATTTT. Protein sequence: CASSSYDRYLGHSNQPQHF.

The rearrangement joins TRBV5-6 to TRBJ2-3; D call uncertain. Germline CDR1 and CDR2: SGHDT and YYEEEE. The V and J ends lost 5 bases and 2 bases respectively, with 9 bases between them. The CDR3 consists of 13 residues. CDR3 sequence reads: CASSDKYTDTQYF. DNA for the CDR3: TGTGCCAGCAGTGACAAATACACAGATACGCAGTATTTT.

The chain combines TRBV30 with TRBJ1-2, with TRBD1 as a possible D gene (6 bases). Between the trimmed V and J ends, which lost 1 base and 4 bases, there was a span of 13 bases. CDR1 and CDR2 from the germline V gene are GTSNPN and SVGIG (reference sequence). There are 14 residues in the CDR3. The CDR3 region has the DNA TGTGCCTGGAGTGGCGCAGGGGCCGGCTATGGCTACACCTTC. Amino acid sequence: CAWSGAGAGYGYTF.